These 4 T cell receptor beta chains originate from one sample sequenced in a study of blood T cell repertoires in COVID-19. Measured with immunoSEQ multiplex PCR; TCRdb has only the in-frame clones, and not every one. The sample includes 350,000 or so clones, roughly 90% of them seen just once. The sample comprised PBMCs or T cells enriched from blood (not recorded which). The receptors stem from a woman in her 30s who had been exposed to COVID-19.

The J gene is TRBJ1-2, the V gene TRBV7-2, with D hard to call. Trimming removed 10 bases from V and 3 bases from J, with 15 bases in between. This CDR3 spans 13 amino acids. Looked up from germline, CDR1 is SGHTA and CDR2 is FQGNSA. CDR3 amino acids: CAITVVIDYGYTF. CDR3 nucleotides: TGTGCCATCACGGTGGTAATCGACTATGGCTACACCTTC.

The rearrangement joins TRBV5-6 to TRBJ2-1, with a weak D call TRBD2 (5 bases). From germline, CDR1 is SGHDT and CDR2 YYEEEE. V lost 1 base and J 8 bases, leaving 7 bases between the germline ends. The CDR3 is made up of 12 amino acids. The CDR3 spells CASSLTRHEQFF. For the CDR3, the DNA is TGTGCCAGCAGCTTGACTAGGCATGAGCAGTTCTTC.

The chain recombines TRBV9 with TRBJ2-2, with D possibly being TRBD2 (7 bases). The germline V and J ends were trimmed by 4 bases and 5 bases, with 15 bases remaining between them. This CDR3 region has 15 residues. Germline V gene data show CDR1 as SGDLS and CDR2 as YYNGEE. In DNA form, the CDR3 reads TGTGCCAGCAGCCTGCGGGGGCGGGAAACCGGGGAGCTGTTTTTT. It is translated as CASSLRGRETGELFF.

There are a few counts of this clone. The chain uses TRBV18 and TRBJ2-7; the D gene is possibly TRBD1 (5 bases). Germline V gene lookup returns CDR1 KGHSH and CDR2 LQKENI. V lost 0 bases to trimming and J lost 7 bases, with 19 bases between them. CDR3 length: 16 amino acids. The CDR3 DNA is TGTGCCAGCTCACCACCCTTCGGACACACAACCGCGGAGCAGTACTTC. Protein product: CASSPPFGHTTAEQYF. Full variable domain (missing parts from reference TRBV18 and TRBJ2-7): NAGVMQNPRHLVRRRGQEARLRCSPMKGHSHVYWYRQLPEEGLKFMVYLQKENIIDESGMPKERFSAEFPKEGPSILRIQQVVRGDSAAYFCASSPPFGHTTAEQYFGPGTRLTVT.